The sequence of this T cell receptor beta chain was determined in a study of cytomegalovirus exposure and HLA in healthy donors. Study context: The same platform was used for the 90 to 150 validation repertoires and the 600 to 850 first-cohort repertoires, a later analysis reported.

The study, taken as a whole, reports: Most TCR sequences were uncommon, yet certain public TCRs appeared in many donors. Subsequent analysis revealed that first-cohort TCR clusters tended to co-occur in the 120 or so validation repertoires. The study listed 164 cytomegalovirus-associated TCR beta chains.

Trimming removed 5 bases at V and 9 bases at J, with 20 bases between. The length of the CDR3 is 15 residues. Germline V lookup: CDR1 SGHVS, CDR2 FQNEAQ. To note about this clone: The antigen is not known.

The method was immunoSEQ multiplex PCR; TCRdb's version includes in-frame clones alone and lacks a portion of them. The sample shows 150,000 or so clones, just under 85% of them seen only once. The chain has TRBV7-8 and TRBJ1-5; a possible D gene is TRBD1 (5 bases). This clonotype was sampled from a man aged 25 to 40 in good health and CMV-seropositive. The sample taken for sequencing was PBMCs. CDR3 in amino acids: CASSTGRGPLRPQHF. The CDR3 DNA follows: TGTGCCAGCAGCACGGGGCGGGGCCCCCTTAGGCCCCAGCATTTT. The whole variable domain, remainder taken from reference TRBV7-8 and TRBJ1-5, is GAGVSQSPRYKVAKRGQDVALRCDPISGHVSLFWYQQALGQGPEFLTYFQNEAQLDKSGLPSDRFFAERPEGSVSTLKIQRTQQEDSAVYLCASSTGRGPLRPQHFGDGTRLSIL.